This is a list of T cell receptor beta chains from one sample in a study of cytomegalovirus exposure and HLA in healthy donors. Clones were sequenced by immunoSEQ multiplex PCR, and TCRdb holds only the in-frame ones, with some missing. In the table there are 150,000 to 200,000 clones, roughly 85% of which are singletons. Sample: PBMCs. Receptor source: a woman in her thirties in good health and CMV-seropositive. Both conserved end residues are part of each CDR3. The D gene is left open where the match is weak. A clone size is listed for some rows: how often the clone was seen (once, few, many), or a class if it is expanded.

clone size: -; D gene: TRBD1; J gene: TRBJ2-7; V gene: TRBV25-1; CDR3 protein: CASSAAGTGGDEQYF; CDR3 DNA: TGTGCCAGCAGTGCTGCCGGGACAGGGGGCGACGAGCAGTACTTC
clone size: -; D gene: TRBD2; J gene: TRBJ2-3; V gene: TRBV27; CDR3 protein: CASRLGAGGPDTQYF; CDR3 DNA: TGTGCCAGCAGGCTGGGGGCGGGGGGACCAGATACGCAGTATTTT
clone size: -; D gene: TRBD1; J gene: TRBJ2-4; V gene: TRBV9; CDR3 protein: CASSPETGVFAKNIQYF; CDR3 DNA: TGTGCCAGCAGCCCAGAGACAGGGGTCTTCGCCAAAAACATTCAGTACTTC
clone size: once; D gene: TRBD1; J gene: TRBJ1-2; V gene: TRBV28; CDR3 protein: CASSPGTENYGYTF; CDR3 DNA: TGTGCCAGCAGTCCCGGGACAGAAAACTATGGCTACACCTTC
clone size: few; D gene: TRBD2; J gene: TRBJ2-1; V gene: TRBV11-2; CDR3 protein: CASSSISGRRGEQFF; CDR3 DNA: TGTGCCAGCAGCTCGATTAGCGGGAGAAGGGGGGAGCAGTTCTTC
clone size: -; D gene: -; J gene: TRBJ2-6; V gene: TRBV18; CDR3 protein: CASSITSVFSGANVLTF; CDR3 DNA: TGTGCCAGCTCAATCACCAGTGTGTTCTCTGGGGCCAACGTCCTGACTTTC
clone size: once; D gene: -; J gene: TRBJ2-7; V gene: TRBV27; CDR3 protein: CASSFPGALYEQYF; CDR3 DNA: TGTGCCAGCAGTTTCCCGGGAGCCCTCTACGAGCAGTACTTC
clone size: -; D gene: -; J gene: TRBJ2-7; V gene: TRBV14; CDR3 protein: CASSQRQPGRFDEQYF; CDR3 DNA: TGTGCCAGCAGCCAGCGACAGCCCGGGCGTTTCGACGAGCAGTACTTC
clone size: -; D gene: -; J gene: TRBJ2-7; V gene: TRBV7-2; CDR3 protein: CASSRNRESYEQYF; CDR3 DNA: TGTGCCAGCAGCCGGAACAGGGAGTCCTACGAGCAGTACTTC
clone size: once; D gene: -; J gene: TRBJ2-6; V gene: TRBV7-9; CDR3 protein: CASTETPDSYSGANVLTF; CDR3 DNA: TGTGCCAGCACCGAGACGCCAGACAGCTACTCTGGGGCCAACGTCCTGACTTTC
clone size: -; D gene: -; J gene: TRBJ2-3; V gene: TRBV30; CDR3 protein: CAWSIHGIGTDTQYF; CDR3 DNA: TGTGCCTGGAGTATTCACGGGATTGGCACAGATACGCAGTATTTT
clone size: -; D gene: TRBD2; J gene: TRBJ2-1; V gene: TRBV7-2; CDR3 protein: CASSRGLASYNEQFF; CDR3 DNA: TGTGCCAGCAGCCGTGGACTAGCCTCCTACAATGAGCAGTTCTTC
clone size: once; D gene: TRBD2; J gene: TRBJ2-7; V gene: TRBV25-1; CDR3 protein: CASSDPRTSGNPYEQYF; CDR3 DNA: TGTGCCAGCAGTGACCCCAGGACTAGCGGGAACCCCTACGAGCAGTACTTC
clone size: -; D gene: -; J gene: TRBJ1-4; V gene: TRBV2; CDR3 protein: CASQRQVNEKLFF; CDR3 DNA: TGTGCCAGCCAAAGGCAGGTGAATGAAAAACTGTTTTTT
clone size: -; D gene: TRBD2; J gene: TRBJ2-4; V gene: TRBV7-2; CDR3 protein: CASSSTSGGTWGIQYF; CDR3 DNA: TGTGCCAGCAGCTCAACTAGCGGGGGGACCTGGGGGATTCAGTACTTC
clone size: -; D gene: TRBD1; J gene: TRBJ2-7; V gene: TRBV13; CDR3 protein: CASRGQGSYEQYF; CDR3 DNA: TGTGCCAGCAGGGGACAGGGTTCCTACGAGCAGTACTTC
clone size: -; D gene: -; J gene: TRBJ1-1; V gene: TRBV2; CDR3 protein: CASAWGHMNTEAFF; CDR3 DNA: TGTGCCAGCGCGTGGGGACACATGAACACTGAAGCTTTCTTT
clone size: -; D gene: TRBD1; J gene: TRBJ1-2; V gene: TRBV28; CDR3 protein: CASSPSADRGYGYTF; CDR3 DNA: TGTGCCAGCAGCCCCTCCGCGGACAGGGGGTATGGCTACACCTTC
clone size: -; D gene: TRBD2; J gene: TRBJ2-7; V gene: TRBV15; CDR3 protein: CATSRDSPLAGVYEQYF; CDR3 DNA: TGTGCCACCAGCAGAGATTCCCCTCTAGCGGGAGTCTACGAGCAGTACTTC
clone size: -; D gene: TRBD1; J gene: TRBJ1-2; V gene: TRBV12-5; CDR3 protein: CASGLTGGDYGYTF; CDR3 DNA: TGTGCTAGTGGTTTGACAGGGGGCGACTATGGCTACACCTTC
clone size: -; D gene: TRBD1; J gene: TRBJ2-6; V gene: TRBV15; CDR3 protein: CATSRDRDGANVLTF; CDR3 DNA: TGTGCCACCAGCCGTGACAGGGATGGGGCCAACGTCCTGACTTTC
clone size: -; D gene: TRBD1; J gene: TRBJ1-2; V gene: TRBV2; CDR3 protein: CASSQRRTGDYGYTF; CDR3 DNA: TGTGCCAGCAGTCAACGCAGGACAGGGGACTATGGCTACACCTTC
clone size: -; D gene: TRBD1; J gene: TRBJ2-5; V gene: TRBV11-3; CDR3 protein: CASSLVYQGAETQYF; CDR3 DNA: TGTGCCAGCAGCTTAGTTTACCAGGGGGCAGAGACCCAGTACTTC
clone size: once; D gene: TRBD2; J gene: TRBJ2-5; V gene: TRBV11-2; CDR3 protein: CASSEGGGTQETQYF; CDR3 DNA: TGTGCCAGCAGCGAGGGCGGGGGGACCCAAGAGACCCAGTACTTC
clone size: -; D gene: -; J gene: TRBJ2-3; V gene: TRBV4-2; CDR3 protein: CASSQALGDSTDTQYF; CDR3 DNA: TGTGCCAGCAGCCAAGCTCTTGGGGACTCCACGGATACGCAGTATTTT
clone size: -; D gene: -; J gene: TRBJ2-1; V gene: TRBV2; CDR3 protein: CASLHGGGHEQFF; CDR3 DNA: TGTGCCAGCCTTCATGGGGGCGGGCATGAGCAGTTCTTC
clone size: -; D gene: TRBD2; J gene: TRBJ2-7; V gene: TRBV5-1; CDR3 protein: CASSPMSGSYEQYF; CDR3 DNA: TGCGCCAGCAGCCCGATGAGCGGGAGCTACGAGCAGTACTTC
clone size: -; D gene: -; J gene: TRBJ1-1; V gene: TRBV5-6; CDR3 protein: CASSFRPNTEAFF; CDR3 DNA: TGTGCCAGCAGCTTTCGTCCGAACACTGAAGCTTTCTTT